The entry below gives a single TCR beta chain sequence along with its context. This entry comes from a study of T cell changes during pregnancy in multiple sclerosis. This CDR3 is 13 amino acids long. Trimming removed 4 bases from V and 1 base from J, with 8 bases in between. The germline V gene has CDR1 SGHNT and CDR2 YYREEE (reference sequence). Data came from immunoSEQ multiplex PCR; TCRdb stores just in-frame clones and leaves some out. Of around 95,000 clones in the sample, just over 90% are singletons; the top ten hold approximately 2%. This clonotype was sampled from a female donor in good health, enrolled as a control in a pregnancy study. Sample: peripheral blood, taken after pregnancy. V gene TRBV5-4 combines with J gene TRBJ1-1, with no clear D. The CDR3 protein is CASSHQENTEAFF. For the CDR3, the DNA is TGTGCCAGCAGCCACCAGGAGAACACTGAAGCTTTCTTT. Full variable domain (rest looked up from reference TRBV5-4 and TRBJ1-1): ETGVTQSPTHLIKTRGQQVTLRCSSQSGHNTVSWYQQALGQGPQFIFQYYREEENGRGNFPPRFSGLQFPNYSSELNVNALELDDSALYLCASSHQENTEAFFGQGTRLTVV.